This entry features one TCR beta chain sequence. This clonotype was seen ten or more times. What this receptor recognizes is not known. Base quality data are lacking; no much larger clone is found one base away. The CDR3 covers 15 residues, taking in both the cysteine and the phenylalanine. Just the 45-base CDR3 DNA is kept, in frame starting at base 1. A distance of 15 bases separates the germline ends of V and J, which lose 7 bases and 2 bases respectively. Per the germline V gene (reference sequence), MNHEY is the CDR1 and SMNVEV is the CDR2. The sample is drawn from a study of low-dose radiotherapy and immunotherapy resistance in tumors (dated by TCRdb to 2021 to 2024). About the investigation overall: Patients in Cohort 1 were given 0.5 Gy per fraction every 2 weeks, and the prescribed total PTV dose was 6.5 Gy. Trial participants were not randomized into treatment groups. Nivolumab and ipilimumab were both given intravenously, with nivolumab at a 240 mg flat dose every two weeks and ipilimumab at 1 mg/kg every six weeks. Aspirin 300 mg was taken orally once daily by patients for four cycles, starting on cycle 1 day 1. Eight patients were included in the translational analysis: three from the first dose cohort and the first five from the second dose cohort. In Cohort 2, 1 Gy per fraction was delivered every two weeks, for a total of 13 Gy over 26 weeks. Every two weeks, patients got intravenous cyclophosphamide at 200 mg/m2, given one day ahead of each radiation and immunotherapy administration.

Sequencing took place on an Illumina HiSeq 2500. Superscript III and a set of TRAV- and TRBV-specific primers were used to synthesize first-strand cDNA, so that both TCRalpha and TCRbeta chains were covered. An approximately 19-cycle PCR with Phusion amplified the TCRs, pairing a constant-region primer with the adapter that was attached to the V primers. The isolated mRNA was amplified using the MessageAmp II aRNA Amplification Kit, with in vitro transcription performed for about 15 hours at 37 degrees C. The Dynabeads mRNA DIRECT Purification Kit was used to isolate mRNA for TCR sequencing. A second roughly 25-cycle Phusion PCR added indexed Illumina adapters, and products were purified with AMPure XP beads. The original pipeline was this. Custom Perl scripts were used to pool TCR sequences that encoded the same protein, to remove out-of-frame sequences, and to calculate the abundance of each clonotype. The analysis excluded TCR sequences that were supported by just one read. Among the metrics used to describe the repertoires were Shannon entropy, Gini index, clonality, richness, and the frequency of TCRs shared between repertoires. TCRdb reworked the public reads: Q25 trimming with fastp, MiXCR clone assembly, productive beta chains retained. Entries that share a CDR3 protein sequence are merged under the most common genes and DNA. The authors' filters were not applied to this entry. The sample includes some 82,000 distinct CDR3 sequences, with about 19% observed a single time. About 5.5% of the sample comes from the top ten.

The time point label corresponds to: before trial treatment. The donors came from RACIN, which was a single-arm phase I dose-escalation trial that paired nivolumab and ipilimumab with aspirin, low-dose cyclophosphamide and low-dose radiotherapy. Eligible patients had advanced, TIL-negative solid tumors. This specimen was PBMCs, taken before treatment. The clonotype comes from a male donor with prostate cancer. The V gene is TRBV27 and the J gene is TRBJ2-1, with TRBD2 perhaps the D gene, on 5 matching bases. DNA sequence: TGTGCCAGCAAAGGACGGGGTAGCACCTACAATGAGCAGTTCTTC. This encodes CASKGRGSTYNEQFF.